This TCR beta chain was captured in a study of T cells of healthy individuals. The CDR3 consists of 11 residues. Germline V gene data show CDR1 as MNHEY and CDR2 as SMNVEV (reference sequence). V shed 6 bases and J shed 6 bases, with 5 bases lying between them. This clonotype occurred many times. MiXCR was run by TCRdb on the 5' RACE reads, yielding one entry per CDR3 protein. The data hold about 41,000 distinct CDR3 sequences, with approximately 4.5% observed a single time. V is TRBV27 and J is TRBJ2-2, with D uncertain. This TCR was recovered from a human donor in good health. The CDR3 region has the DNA TGTGCCAGCAGGCTAGCCGGGGAGCTGTTTTTT. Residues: CASRLAGELFF.